This TCR beta chain was captured by sequencing in a study of vaccination and CD4 T cells after COVID-19. Study results and caveats: Spike mono-reactive clones accounted for 304 of the 307 vaccine-specific clones found in convalescent patients.

The treatment was: roughly nine-day PBMC culture with coronavirus spike peptide pools or control peptides (ViraFEST assay). The medium had half its volume replaced with fresh IL-2 medium on days 3 and 7. Once cultured 10 days, CD4+ T cells underwent isolation by negative selection. Concerning this clonotype itself: Its antigen is currently unknown.

Germline CDR1 is SGHNT and CDR2 is YENEEA. This CDR3 has 12 residues. The V gene lost 2 bases and the J gene lost 4 bases, with 5 bases spanning the gap. An Oncomine TCR Beta short-read assay was used to sequence the DNA from cultured CD4+ T cells. In TCRdb, the PCR reads were re-called with MiXCR into one record per CDR3 protein. The sample consists of tens of thousands of distinct CDR3 sequences, roughly 40% of them appearing once. The origin of this receptor is a human donor who had recovered from COVID-19. The sequenced sample consisted of CD4+ T cells from blood, cultured in vitro. The chain couples TRBV11-3 to TRBJ2-5; D call uncertain. CDR3 coding DNA: TGTGCCAGCAGCTTAAGTAGAGAGACCCAGTACTTC. Translating it yields CASSLSRETQYF.